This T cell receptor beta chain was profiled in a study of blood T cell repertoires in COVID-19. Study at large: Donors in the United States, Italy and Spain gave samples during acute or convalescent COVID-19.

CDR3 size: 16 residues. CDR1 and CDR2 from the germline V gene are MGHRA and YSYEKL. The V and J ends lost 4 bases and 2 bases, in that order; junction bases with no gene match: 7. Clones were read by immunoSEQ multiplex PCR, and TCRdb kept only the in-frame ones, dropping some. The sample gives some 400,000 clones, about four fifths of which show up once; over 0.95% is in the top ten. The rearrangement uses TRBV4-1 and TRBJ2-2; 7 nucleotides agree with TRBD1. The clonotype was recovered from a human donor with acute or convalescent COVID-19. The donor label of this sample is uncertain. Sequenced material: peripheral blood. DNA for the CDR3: TGCGCCAGCAGCCTACCGACAGGGCGCAACACCGGGGAGCTGTTTTTT. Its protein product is CASSLPTGRNTGELFF.